The 9 T cell receptor beta chains reported below all come from one sample, sequenced in a study of blood T cell repertoires in COVID-19. Some clones are missing from TCRdb's copy, which holds only in-frame ones; the method was immunoSEQ multiplex PCR. In the table there are hundreds of thousands of clones, more than 70% of which are singletons. Sequencing was done on a sample of peripheral blood. These TCRs come from a woman aged 40 to 55 who had recovered from COVID-19.

This chain joins TRBV6-5 and TRBJ2-7; TRBD1 aligns across 8 bases. Germline trimming cut 0 bases from V and 5 bases from J; bases unmatched to any gene: 3. The CDR3 is 14 amino acids. The germline V gene has CDR1 MNHEY and CDR2 SVGAGI. The CDR3 sequence is CASSYSTGGDEQYF. CDR3 coding DNA: TGTGCCAGCAGTTACTCTACAGGGGGTGACGAGCAGTACTTC.

The rearrangement uses TRBV27 and TRBJ2-1, with TRBD2 identical over 12 bases. Per the germline V gene, CDR1 is MNHEY and CDR2 is SMNVEV (reference sequence). With 5 bases clipped from V and 5 bases from J, the junction kept 7 bases outside the gene matches. The CDR3 length is 16 residues. CDR3 residues: CASSPRWTSGNNEQFF. The CDR3 nucleotides read TGTGCCAGCAGTCCGAGATGGACTAGCGGGAACAATGAGCAGTTCTTC.

J is TRBJ2-7 and V is TRBV11-3, with 7 bases that match TRBD2. The germline gives CDR1 SGHNT, CDR2 YENEEA. The CDR3 runs to 12 residues. After removal of 5 bases from V and 6 bases from J, the junction contained 4 bases not matched to a gene. The CDR3 nucleotides are TGTGCCAGCAGCCCAACTAGCGCCGAGCAGTACTTC. It specifies CASSPTSAEQYF.

This clone was counted a single time. V is TRBV9 and J is TRBJ1-1; a weak D match, TRBD1 (5 bases). The CDR3 spans 13 residues. Germline values: CDR1 SGDLS, CDR2 YYNGEE. The V gene lost 3 bases and the J gene lost 1 base, with 7 bases spanning the gap. The CDR3 is CASSAQGNTEAFF. CDR3 coding DNA: TGTGCCAGCAGCGCTCAGGGGAACACTGAAGCTTTCTTT.

The chain is built from TRBV4-1 and TRBJ2-1, with a possible D match to TRBD1 (6 bases). Germline V gives CDR1 MGHRA, CDR2 YSYEKL. V lost 0 bases to trimming and J lost 5 bases, with 17 bases between them. This CDR3 is built from 17 residues. The CDR3 is CASSQETKGVANNEQFF. CDR3 in DNA: TGCGCCAGCAGCCAAGAAACGAAGGGGGTGGCAAACAATGAGCAGTTCTTC.

The chain uses TRBV7-9 and TRBJ1-3, with no clear D. V lost 4 bases and J 4 bases, leaving 14 bases between the germline ends. Germline V gene lookup returns CDR1 SEHNR and CDR2 FQNEAQ (reference sequence). The CDR3 covers 15 residues. CDR3 loop: CASSYFGASGNTIYF. The CDR3 DNA follows: TGTGCCAGCAGCTACTTCGGAGCTTCGGGAAACACCATATATTTT.

As DNA, the CDR3 is TGTGCCAGCAGCTTACCGACCGGGACAGTCCGCTACTACGAGCAGTACTTC. Protein: CASSLPTGTVRYYEQYF. V gene TRBV7-2 combines with J gene TRBJ2-7; TRBD1 matches 7 bases. V lost 2 bases to trimming and J lost 3 bases; unmatched junction nucleotides: 13. Germline loops: CDR1 SGHTA, CDR2 FQGNSA. This CDR3 has 17 amino acids.

This clone appeared a single time. The chain has TRBV7-8 and TRBJ2-3; weak D call: TRBD2 (6 bases). Per germline, CDR1 SGHVS and CDR2 FQNEAQ. The ends were cut back, 3 bases at V and 6 bases at J, with 7 bases in the middle. This CDR3 contains 12 residues. CDR3 DNA sequence: TGTGCCAGCAGCTTCGGGGGTGATACGCAGTATTTT. Translating it yields CASSFGGDTQYF.

The chain is built from TRBV6-2 or TRBV6-3 and TRBJ1-1; D perhaps matches TRBD1 (5 bases). CDR1 is MNHEY, CDR2 SVGEGT, per germline. With 5 bases removed from V and 5 bases from J, the gap between germline ends came to 18 bases. This CDR3 region has 15 residues. As DNA, the CDR3 is TGTGCCAGCAGTAACCAAGAGGGGCGGGGGACTGAAGCTTTCTTT. This translates into CASSNQEGRGTEAFF.